These 6 T cell receptor beta chains share one sample of origin, sequenced in a study of patients and donors after allogeneic stem cell transplantation. TCRdb fed the RT-PCR reads into MiXCR, producing one record per CDR3 protein. The sample has approximately 410,000 distinct CDR3 sequences, more than 15% seen once. The sample taken for sequencing was blood, either unsorted or a sorted T cell fraction (not recorded which). The receptors were gathered from a human donor who was either an allogeneic HSCT recipient or a stem cell or donor lymphocyte infusion donor (not recorded which). It is not recorded whose cells these are; they may come from a transplant donor.

The chain uses TRBV20-1 and TRBJ1-2; TRBD1 matches at 10 bases. Germline CDR1 and CDR2: DFQATT and SNEGSKA (reference sequence). The CDR3 extends over 16 amino acids. Losses at the gene ends were 1 base for V and 12 bases for J; bases not matched to a gene: 17. CDR3 in amino acids: CSARARDRGPNGEHTF. Written as DNA, the CDR3 is TGCAGTGCTAGAGCCCGGGACAGGGGCCCGAACGGGGAGCACACCTTC.

This clonotype has more than one count but fewer than ten. The junction departs from the called germline gene at one end, perhaps through a read error. The chain joins TRBV20-1 to TRBJ2-7; D perhaps matches TRBD2 (6 bases). This CDR3 has 15 residues. Per germline, CDR1 DFQATT and CDR2 SNEGSKA (reference sequence). The CDR3 sequence is CSARDPSGPLYEHYF. CDR3 nucleotide sequence: TGCAGTGCTAGAGACCCCAGCGGGCCCCTCTACGAGCATTACTTC.

This chain links TRBV2 with TRBJ2-2, with 8 bases identical to TRBD2. The CDR3 spans 15 residues. Germline V gives CDR1 SNHLY, CDR2 FYNNEI. V shed 7 bases, J shed 0 bases, and the junction held 4 bases outside the gene matches. The chain's CDR3 is CASKGSGANTGELFF. In DNA, the CDR3 is TGTGCCAGCAAGGGTAGCGGGGCGAACACCGGGGAGCTGTTTTTT. The entire variable domain, with the rest obtained from reference TRBV2 and TRBJ2-2, is as follows: EPEVTQTPSHQVTQMGQEVILRCVPISNHLYFYWYRQILGQKVEFLVSFYNNEISEKSEIFDDQFSVERPDGSNFTLKIRSTKLEDSAMYFCASKGSGANTGELFFGEGSRLTVL.

This clonotype has more than one count but fewer than ten. The CDR3 loop is CASSRGGDTGNTEAFF. The DNA for the CDR3 is TGTGCCAGCAGCCGAGGGGGAGATACGGGGAACACTGAAGCTTTCTTT. The chain has TRBV5-4 and TRBJ1-1; a possible D gene is TRBD1 (6 bases). The CDR3 extends over 16 amino acids. Trimming removed 4 bases from V and 1 base from J, with 17 bases in between. Per the germline V gene, CDR1 is SGHNT and CDR2 is YYREEE (reference sequence).

The chain is built from TRBV7-2 and TRBJ2-7; 10 bases map to TRBD1. Germline values: CDR1 SGHTA, CDR2 FQGNSA. V was clipped by 7 bases and J by 1 base; unmatched bases: 7. The CDR3 runs to 15 residues. The CDR3 coding sequence is TGTGCCAGCACCTTTTGGGGACAGGGGTCCTACGAGCAGTACTTC. It yields the protein CASTFWGQGSYEQYF.

This clonotype was observed a few times. J is TRBJ2-7 and V is TRBV9, with 7 bases fitting TRBD1. CDR1 SGDLS and CDR2 YYNGEE come from the germline V gene. The CDR3 has 15 amino acids. J was trimmed by 4 bases and V by 0 bases; bases with no gene match: 7. The CDR3 DNA sequence: TGTGCCAGCAGCGTAGGGACAGGTGGCTCTTACGAGCAGTACTTC. Translated: CASSVGTGGSYEQYF.